This is a list of T cell receptor beta chains from one sample in a study of blood T cell repertoires in COVID-19. Assay: immunoSEQ multiplex PCR; the TCRdb copy retains only in-frame clones and omits some. The sample yields 200,000 to 250,000 clones, 80% to 90% seen once. Input material: peripheral blood. The origin of the receptors is a man aged 25-40 years with COVID-19, enrolled during active disease. Each CDR3 is given with its conserved first and last residue. The order of the fields is D gene, clone size, J gene, V gene, CDR3 protein, CDR3 DNA. D genes are given only for firm matches. A row's size may be missing; if present it is once, few, many or a size class.

D: TRBD1; size: NA; J: TRBJ2-7; V: TRBV5-1; CDR3: CASSPGQGIYEQYF; DNA: TGCGCCAGCAGCCCGGGACAGGGAATCTACGAGCAGTACTTC
D: TRBD1; size: NA; J: TRBJ2-2; V: TRBV10-2; CDR3: CASRTRTGTNTGELFF; DNA: TGCGCCAGCAGAACTAGGACAGGCACGAACACCGGGGAGCTGTTTTTT
D: NA; size: NA; J: TRBJ1-1; V: TRBV10-3; CDR3: CAISEREAGNTEAFF; DNA: TGTGCCATCAGTGAGAGGGAGGCGGGGAACACTGAAGCTTTCTTT
D: NA; size: NA; J: TRBJ1-1; V: TRBV29-1; CDR3: CSVVFLSTEAFF; DNA: TGCAGCGTTGTCTTTTTGAGTACTGAAGCTTTCTTT
D: TRBD1; size: once; J: TRBJ1-1; V: TRBV29-1; CDR3: CSGETGSPNTEAFF; DNA: TGCAGCGGGGAGACAGGGTCCCCCAACACTGAAGCTTTCTTT
D: TRBD1; size: once; J: TRBJ2-2; V: TRBV10-3; CDR3: CAISEYFGTDSNTGELFF; DNA: TGTGCCATCAGTGAGTATTTCGGGACAGATTCGAACACCGGGGAGCTGTTTTTT
D: TRBD1; size: NA; J: TRBJ1-2; V: TRBV7-2; CDR3: CASSQGTGYGYTF; DNA: TGTGCCAGCAGCCAAGGGACAGGCTATGGCTACACCTTC
D: NA; size: NA; J: TRBJ1-5; V: TRBV30; CDR3: CAWSVRRFNSNQPQHF; DNA: TGTGCCTGGAGTGTACGCAGATTCAATAGCAATCAGCCCCAGCATTTT
D: NA; size: NA; J: TRBJ1-5; V: TRBV6-6; CDR3: CASSYTRAHSNQPQHF; DNA: TGTGCCAGCAGTTACACGAGGGCCCATAGCAATCAGCCCCAGCATTTT
D: NA; size: NA; J: TRBJ2-5; V: TRBV7-2; CDR3: CASSPHGGMRETQYF; DNA: TGTGCCAGCAGCCCCCATGGGGGGATGAGGGAGACCCAGTACTTC
D: TRBD1; size: NA; J: TRBJ1-2; V: TRBV18; CDR3: CASSRGTGNYGYTF; DNA: TGTGCCAGCTCACGTGGGACAGGGAACTATGGCTACACCTTC
D: TRBD1; size: NA; J: TRBJ2-5; V: TRBV7-6; CDR3: CASRTRTGAQETQYF; DNA: TGTGCCAGCAGAACGCGGACAGGAGCCCAAGAGACCCAGTACTTC
D: NA; size: NA; J: TRBJ1-2; V: TRBV30; CDR3: CASYRDYGYTF; DNA: TGTGCCTCTTACAGGGACTATGGCTACACCTTC
D: NA; size: NA; J: TRBJ2-2; V: TRBV28; CDR3: CAGRRDTGELFF; DNA: TGTGCCGGCCGGCGGGACACCGGGGAGCTGTTTTTT
D: NA; size: NA; J: TRBJ1-1; V: TRBV19; CDR3: CASSIRGNTEAFF; DNA: TGTGCCAGTAGTATCAGGGGGAACACTGAAGCTTTCTTT
D: NA; size: NA; J: TRBJ2-1; V: TRBV7-3; CDR3: CASSLKGTSAVSDEQFF; DNA: TGTGCCAGCAGCTTAAAGGGGACTTCGGCCGTCAGCGATGAGCAGTTCTTC
D: NA; size: NA; J: TRBJ1-3; V: TRBV13; CDR3: CASRLQGGPSGNTIYF; DNA: TGTGCCAGCAGATTACAAGGTGGGCCCTCTGGAAACACCATATATTTT
D: NA; size: NA; J: TRBJ2-5; V: TRBV28; CDR3: CASSGVRAQYF; DNA: TGTGCCAGCAGCGGCGTCAGGGCCCAGTACTTC
D: NA; size: NA; J: TRBJ1-5; V: TRBV9; CDR3: CASSPDGGKPQHF; DNA: TGTGCCAGCAGCCCGGACGGAGGAAAGCCCCAGCATTTT
D: TRBD1; size: NA; J: TRBJ1-2; V: TRBV9; CDR3: CASSVGTGGLYGYTF; DNA: TGTGCCAGCAGCGTAGGAACAGGGGGCCTCTATGGCTACACCTTC
D: TRBD1; size: NA; J: TRBJ1-5; V: TRBV28; CDR3: CASTRWRGRQPQHF; DNA: TGTGCCAGCACCCGATGGAGGGGGCGTCAGCCCCAGCATTTT
D: TRBD1; size: NA; J: TRBJ2-1; V: TRBV5-5; CDR3: CASSSPGQPYNEQFF; DNA: TGTGCCAGCAGCTCACCGGGACAGCCCTACAATGAGCAGTTCTTC
D: NA; size: NA; J: TRBJ2-7; V: TRBV11-2; CDR3: CASSLVFGGMAYEQYF; DNA: TGTGCCAGCAGCTTAGTATTTGGGGGGATGGCCTACGAGCAGTACTTC
D: TRBD1; size: NA; J: TRBJ2-7; V: TRBV7-2; CDR3: CASSLRTGGWDEQYF; DNA: TGTGCCAGCAGCTTAAGGACAGGGGGGTGGGACGAGCAGTACTTC
D: NA; size: NA; J: TRBJ1-5; V: TRBV15; CDR3: CATSRDRGFTRTPQHF; DNA: TGTGCCACCAGCAGAGACAGGGGATTCACTAGGACGCCCCAGCATTTT
D: NA; size: once; J: TRBJ1-1; V: TRBV2; CDR3: CASRDRLWMNTEAFF; DNA: TGTGCCAGCAGGGACAGACTTTGGATGAACACTGAAGCTTTCTTT
D: NA; size: NA; J: TRBJ1-4; V: TRBV10-3; CDR3: CAIATERNEKLFF; DNA: TGTGCCATCGCCACAGAAAGAAATGAAAAACTGTTTTTT
D: NA; size: NA; J: TRBJ2-1; V: TRBV9; CDR3: CASSVASQYNEQFF; DNA: TGTGCCAGCAGCGTAGCTAGCCAATACAATGAGCAGTTCTTC
D: TRBD2; size: NA; J: TRBJ2-1; V: TRBV24-1; CDR3: CATSDVGGTSGRIYNEQFF; DNA: TGTGCCACCAGTGACGTTGGCGGGACTAGCGGGAGGATCTACAATGAGCAGTTCTTC
D: NA; size: NA; J: TRBJ2-7; V: TRBV19; CDR3: CASSIWQGGEEDEQYF; DNA: TGTGCCAGTAGTATCTGGCAGGGGGGAGAAGAAGACGAGCAGTACTTC
D: NA; size: NA; J: TRBJ1-1; V: TRBV5-1; CDR3: CASSLAGVQNTEAFF; DNA: TGCGCCAGCAGCTTGGCAGGGGTCCAGAACACTGAAGCTTTCTTT
D: TRBD2; size: NA; J: TRBJ2-1; V: TRBV7-3; CDR3: CASSLGPLAGVNNEQFF; DNA: TGTGCCAGCAGCTTAGGCCCCCTAGCGGGAGTTAACAATGAGCAGTTCTTC
D: NA; size: NA; J: TRBJ1-6; V: TRBV5-6; CDR3: CASSLYSGAQNSPLHF; DNA: TGTGCCAGCAGCTTGTACTCTGGGGCACAGAATTCACCCCTCCACTTT
D: TRBD1; size: NA; J: TRBJ2-7; V: TRBV29-1; CDR3: CSVALTGGYEQYF; DNA: TGCAGCGTTGCCCTGACAGGGGGCTACGAGCAGTACTTC
D: NA; size: NA; J: TRBJ1-1; V: TRBV20-1; CDR3: CSAISSGRAFF; DNA: TGCAGTGCTATCAGCAGTGGCAGGGCTTTCTTT
D: NA; size: NA; J: TRBJ1-2; V: TRBV11-2; CDR3: CASSLLAGPNYGYTF; DNA: TGTGCCAGCAGCTTATTGGCAGGCCCCAACTATGGCTACACCTTC
D: TRBD1; size: NA; J: TRBJ1-5; V: TRBV19; CDR3: CASSTSGTGGDFQPQHF; DNA: TGTGCCAGTAGTACATCCGGGACAGGGGGTGACTTTCAGCCCCAGCATTTT
D: NA; size: NA; J: TRBJ1-5; V: TRBV7-9; CDR3: CASSLVSNSQDRNQPQHF; DNA: TGTGCCAGCAGCTTAGTATCAAACTCACAGGACCGCAATCAGCCCCAGCATTTT
D: TRBD2; size: NA; J: TRBJ2-5; V: TRBV6-6; CDR3: CASSYVSGGLETQYF; DNA: TGTGCCAGCAGTTACGTAAGCGGGGGACTGGAGACCCAGTACTTC
D: NA; size: NA; J: TRBJ2-2; V: TRBV10-3; CDR3: CAISELGVGIAGELFF; DNA: TGTGCCATCAGTGAACTCGGGGTAGGGATCGCCGGGGAGCTGTTTTTT
D: NA; size: NA; J: TRBJ2-3; V: TRBV6-5; CDR3: CASSYSGGPGDTQYF; DNA: TGTGCCAGCAGTTACTCGGGGGGGCCAGGGGATACGCAGTATTTT
D: TRBD1; size: NA; J: TRBJ1-2; V: TRBV5-1; CDR3: CASSPDRVYGYTF; DNA: TGCGCCAGCAGCCCGGACAGGGTCTATGGCTACACCTTC
D: TRBD2; size: NA; J: TRBJ2-3; V: TRBV4-2; CDR3: CASSQERREGFRDTQYF; DNA: TGTGCCAGCAGCCAAGAAAGGAGGGAGGGCTTCAGAGATACGCAGTATTTT
D: TRBD1; size: NA; J: TRBJ1-4; V: TRBV20-1; CDR3: CSASQTGVNEKLFF; DNA: TGCAGTGCTAGTCAGACAGGGGTTAATGAAAAACTGTTTTTT
D: NA; size: NA; J: TRBJ2-1; V: TRBV21-1; CDR3: CASSKGDSREQFF; DNA: TGTGCCAGCAGCAAAGGGGACAGCAGAGAGCAGTTCTTC
D: NA; size: NA; J: TRBJ1-3; V: TRBV5-7; CDR3: CASSLAGGNTIYF; DNA: TGTGCCAGCAGCTTGGCAGGGGGAAACACCATATATTTT
D: TRBD1; size: NA; J: TRBJ1-2; V: TRBV6-5; CDR3: CASSYRQGNYGYTF; DNA: TGTGCCAGCAGTTATAGACAGGGAAACTATGGCTACACCTTC
D: NA; size: NA; J: TRBJ2-7; V: TRBV19; CDR3: CASSIQIGYEQYF; DNA: TGTGCCAGTAGTATTCAAATCGGGTACGAGCAGTACTTC
D: TRBD2; size: NA; J: TRBJ2-1; V: TRBV19; CDR3: CASSIGSGGSSYNEQFF; DNA: TGTGCCAGTAGTATAGGCAGCGGGGGGAGCTCCTACAATGAGCAGTTCTTC
D: TRBD1; size: NA; J: TRBJ1-2; V: TRBV7-2; CDR3: CASSPDWTGNIGGYTF; DNA: TGTGCCAGCAGCCCAGACTGGACAGGGAATATTGGAGGCTACACCTTC
D: NA; size: NA; J: TRBJ1-1; V: TRBV3-1/TRBV3-2; CDR3: CASRQQGGTEAFF; DNA: TGTGCCAGCAGACAACAGGGTGGGACTGAAGCTTTCTTT
D: NA; size: NA; J: TRBJ2-3; V: TRBV7-2; CDR3: CASSQPRFPDTQYF; DNA: TGTGCCAGCAGCCAACCTAGGTTCCCAGATACGCAGTATTTT
D: TRBD2; size: NA; J: TRBJ2-1; V: TRBV5-4; CDR3: CASSIGTSGNSDEQFF; DNA: TGTGCCAGCAGCATAGGGACTAGCGGGAATAGTGATGAGCAGTTCTTC
D: NA; size: NA; J: TRBJ1-5; V: TRBV6-2/TRBV6-3; CDR3: CASSYPRQALNQPQHF; DNA: TGTGCCAGCAGTTACCCTAGACAGGCCCTCAATCAGCCCCAGCATTTT
D: NA; size: NA; J: TRBJ2-1; V: TRBV18; CDR3: CASSPPLEDEQFF; DNA: TGTGCCAGCTCACCACCTCTGGAGGATGAGCAGTTCTTC
D: TRBD1; size: NA; J: TRBJ1-5; V: TRBV7-9; CDR3: CASSSPGSSTGGTQPQHF; DNA: TGTGCCAGCAGCTCACCCGGGTCCTCAACAGGGGGGACTCAGCCCCAGCATTTT
D: NA; size: NA; J: TRBJ2-7; V: TRBV7-9; CDR3: CASIPSWRGRLSYEQYF; DNA: TGTGCCAGCATCCCATCCTGGAGGGGGCGACTCTCCTACGAGCAGTACTTC
D: TRBD1; size: NA; J: TRBJ2-7; V: TRBV28; CDR3: CASTRGDRPYEQYF; DNA: TGTGCCAGCACCCGAGGGGACAGGCCCTACGAGCAGTACTTC
D: TRBD2; size: NA; J: TRBJ2-3; V: TRBV7-2; CDR3: CASSSGRLAGGPNTQYF; DNA: TGTGCCAGCAGCTCCGGACGACTAGCGGGAGGGCCTAATACGCAGTATTTT